This entry is about one T cell receptor beta chain. The antigen is not known. The data derive from a study of T cell repertoires in cytomegalovirus infection. Overall study context: CMV epitopes, recently identified HLA-C-restricted and well-studied HLA-B-restricted, were used. In public TCR beta signatures, there were indications of both CMV infection and matching HLA type. Overall study findings and caveats: Identification of carriers of CMV plus the relevant HLA was achieved through cumulative public TCR beta family frequency. HLA-C-restricted, CMV-specific TCR beta clonotypes were dominant ex vivo.

TCRdb re-called the reads with MiXCR, one entry per CDR3 protein. Of 90,000 to 120,000 distinct CDR3 sequences in the sample, under 45% are singletons; the top ten hold approximately 74%. The source was CD8+ T cells from cultured PBMCs, collected from culture after CMV antigen stimulation. The sequence was obtained from a human donor in good health (CMV status not recorded). Some clones in this sample may be carry-over from other donors' samples.

CDR3 in DNA: TGCAGCGTGGGTGGGACAGGGTACGGGAACTCTGGGGCCAACGTCCTGACTTTC. Translated: CSVGGTGYGNSGANVLTF. The chain joins TRBV29-1 to TRBJ2-6, with TRBD1 identical over 9 bases. In germline, CDR1 is SQVTM, CDR2 ANQGSEA. V shed 6 bases and J 0 bases; nucleotides not matched to a gene: 12. The CDR3 spans 18 residues. The full variable domain, its missing parts supplied by reference TRBV29-1 and TRBJ2-6, is SAVISQKPSRDICQRGTSLTIQCQVDSQVTMMFWYRQQPGQSLTLIATANQGSEATYESGFVIDKFPISRPNLTFSTLTVSNMSPEDSSIYLCSVGGTGYGNSGANVLTFGAGSRLTVL.